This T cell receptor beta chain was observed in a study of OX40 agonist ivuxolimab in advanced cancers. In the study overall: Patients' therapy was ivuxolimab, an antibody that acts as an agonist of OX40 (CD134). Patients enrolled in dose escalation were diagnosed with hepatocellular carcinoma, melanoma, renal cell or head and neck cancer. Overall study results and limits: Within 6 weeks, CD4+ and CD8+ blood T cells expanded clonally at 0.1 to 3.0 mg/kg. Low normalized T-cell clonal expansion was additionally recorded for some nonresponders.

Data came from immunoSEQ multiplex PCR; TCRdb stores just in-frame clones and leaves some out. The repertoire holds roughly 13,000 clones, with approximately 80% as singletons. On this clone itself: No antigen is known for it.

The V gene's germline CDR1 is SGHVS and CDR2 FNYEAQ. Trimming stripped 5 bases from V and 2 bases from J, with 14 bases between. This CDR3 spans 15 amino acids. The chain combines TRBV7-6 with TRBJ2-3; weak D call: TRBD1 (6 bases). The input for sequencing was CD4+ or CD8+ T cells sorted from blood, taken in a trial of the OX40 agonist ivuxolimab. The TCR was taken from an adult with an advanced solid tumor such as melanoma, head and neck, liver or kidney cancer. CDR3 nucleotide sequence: TGTGCCAGCAGCCGGACAGACCTTGACACAGATACGCAGTATTTT. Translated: CASSRTDLDTDTQYF.